This TCR beta chain emerged from a study of OX40 agonist ivuxolimab in advanced cancers. Losses at the gene ends were 4 bases for V and 4 bases for J; bases not matched to a gene: 12. CDR1 and CDR2 (germline): SGHTA, FQGNSA. The CDR3 runs to 17 residues. As concerns this clone: Antigen unknown.

Sequenced by immunoSEQ multiplex PCR; TCRdb stores in-frame clones only, minus some. The repertoire holds approximately 66,000 clones, with 70% to 90% as singletons. Study-wide results and limits: The authors also found low normalized T-cell clonal expansion in some nonresponders. It was not determined which antigens were specifically recognized by the peripheral T cells that had undergone clonal expansion.

The chain couples TRBV7-2 to TRBJ1-5; TRBD1 matches 8 bases. The specimen comprised CD4+ or CD8+ T cells sorted from blood, sampled in a trial of the OX40 agonist ivuxolimab. This clonotype originated in an adult with an advanced solid tumor such as melanoma, head and neck, liver or kidney cancer. CDR3 residues: CASSSWAGQGRNQPQHF. The CDR3 coding sequence is TGTGCCAGCAGCTCGTGGGCCGGACAGGGCAGAAATCAGCCCCAGCATTTT.